Listed here is a single T cell receptor beta chain. Germline V gene data show CDR1 as SGDLS and CDR2 as YYNGEE. This CDR3 spans 17 amino acids. The V segment lost 0 bases and the J segment 2 bases; nucleotides outside the gene matches: 4. Participants were aged 18 to 89 years from approximately 23 US areas. Participants had their cohort set by participant-reported clinical history. The data belong to a study of blood T cell repertoires in COVID-19. In the original processing: Estimates of nucleated cell counts were drawn from the amplification of reference gene primers. Generated by immunoSEQ multiplex PCR, the TCRdb table keeps only in-frame clones and is missing some. That table gives V, J and clone size, and the DNA gave D and trimming. The table has approximately 170,000 clones, under 90% seen once.

Sequenced input: PBMCs or T cells enriched from blood (not recorded which). The origin of this receptor is a woman aged 45 to 65 who had recovered from COVID-19. The rearrangement links TRBV9 to TRBJ2-2; the match to TRBD2 covers 10 bases. CDR3 sequence: CASSVGSSGGNTGELFF. In DNA form, the CDR3 reads TGTGCCAGCAGCGTAGGATCTAGCGGGGGAAACACCGGGGAGCTGTTTTTT.